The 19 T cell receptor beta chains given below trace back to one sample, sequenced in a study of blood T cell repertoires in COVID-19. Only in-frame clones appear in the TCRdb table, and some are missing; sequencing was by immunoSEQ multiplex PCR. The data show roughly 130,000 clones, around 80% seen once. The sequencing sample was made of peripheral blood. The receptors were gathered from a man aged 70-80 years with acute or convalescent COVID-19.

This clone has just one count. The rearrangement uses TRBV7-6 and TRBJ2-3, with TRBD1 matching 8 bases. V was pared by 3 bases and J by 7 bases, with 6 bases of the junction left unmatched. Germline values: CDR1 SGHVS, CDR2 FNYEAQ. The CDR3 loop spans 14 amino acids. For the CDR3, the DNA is TGTGCCAGCAGCTTGACAGGGGCTGGGTATACGCAGTATTTT. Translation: CASSLTGAGYTQYF. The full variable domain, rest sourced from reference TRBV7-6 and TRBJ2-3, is GAGVSQSPRYKVTKRGQDVALRCDPISGHVSLYWYRQALGQGPEFLTYFNYEAQQDKSGLPNDRFSAERPEGSISTLTIQRTEQRDSAMYRCASSLTGAGYTQYFGPGTRLTVL.

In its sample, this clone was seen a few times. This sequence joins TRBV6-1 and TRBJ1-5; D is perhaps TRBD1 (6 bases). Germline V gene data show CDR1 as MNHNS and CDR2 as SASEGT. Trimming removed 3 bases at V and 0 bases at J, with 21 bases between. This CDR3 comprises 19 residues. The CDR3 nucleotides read TGTGCCAGCAGTGATCTATCATGGTCAGGGGACGCTAGCAATCAGCCCCAGCATTTT. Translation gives CASSDLSWSGDASNQPQHF.

CDR3 in amino acids: CASSSLLGGPGDTQYF. The CDR3, as DNA: TGTGCCAGCAGCTCCCTTTTGGGGGGACCCGGGGATACGCAGTATTTT. J is TRBJ2-3 and V is TRBV7-9, with D maybe TRBD2 (6 bases). The CDR3 is 16 residues long. CDR1 and CDR2 from the germline V gene are SEHNR and FQNEAQ (reference sequence). Trimming removed 4 bases at V and 6 bases at J, with 20 bases between. The entire variable domain, with the rest obtained from reference TRBV7-9 and TRBJ2-3, is as follows: DTGVSQNPRHKITKRGQNVTFRCDPISEHNRLYWYRQTLGQGPEFLTYFQNEAQLEKSRLLSDRFSAERPKGSFSTLEIQRTEQGDSAMYLCASSSLLGGPGDTQYFGPGTRLTVL.

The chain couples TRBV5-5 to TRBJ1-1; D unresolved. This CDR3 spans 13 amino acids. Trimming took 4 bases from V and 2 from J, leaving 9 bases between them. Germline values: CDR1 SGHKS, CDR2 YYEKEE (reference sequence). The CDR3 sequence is CASSGSSNTEAFF. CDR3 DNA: TGTGCCAGCAGCGGCTCTTCTAACACTGAAGCTTTCTTT.

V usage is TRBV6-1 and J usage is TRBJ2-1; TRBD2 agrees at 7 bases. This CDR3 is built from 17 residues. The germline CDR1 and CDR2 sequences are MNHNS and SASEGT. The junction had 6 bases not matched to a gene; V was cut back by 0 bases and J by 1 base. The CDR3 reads CASSEASGWGSYNEQFF. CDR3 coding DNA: TGTGCCAGCAGTGAAGCTAGCGGGTGGGGATCCTACAATGAGCAGTTCTTC.

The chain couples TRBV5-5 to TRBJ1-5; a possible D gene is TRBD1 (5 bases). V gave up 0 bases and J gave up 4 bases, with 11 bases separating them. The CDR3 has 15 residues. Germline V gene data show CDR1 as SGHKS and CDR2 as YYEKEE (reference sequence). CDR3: CASSLGQGGNQPQHF. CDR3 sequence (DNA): TGTGCCAGCAGCTTGGGGCAGGGTGGGAATCAGCCCCAGCATTTT.

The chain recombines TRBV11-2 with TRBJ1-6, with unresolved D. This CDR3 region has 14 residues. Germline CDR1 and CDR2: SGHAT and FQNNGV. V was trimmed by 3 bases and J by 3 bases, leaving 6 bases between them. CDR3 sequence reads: CASSLSNYNSPLHF. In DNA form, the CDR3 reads TGTGCCAGCAGCTTGTCCAACTATAATTCACCCCTCCACTTT.

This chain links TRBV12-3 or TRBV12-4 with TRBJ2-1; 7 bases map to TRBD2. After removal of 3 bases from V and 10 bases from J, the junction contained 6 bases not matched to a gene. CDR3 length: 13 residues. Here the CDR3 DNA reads TGTGCCAGCAGTTTCCGGGGGGTCGACGAGCAGTTCTTC. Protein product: CASSFRGVDEQFF.

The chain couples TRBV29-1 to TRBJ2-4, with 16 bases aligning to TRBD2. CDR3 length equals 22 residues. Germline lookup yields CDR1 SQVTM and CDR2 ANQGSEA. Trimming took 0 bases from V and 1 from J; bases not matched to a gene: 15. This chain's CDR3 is CSVEDRSPGTSGGAFAKNIQYF. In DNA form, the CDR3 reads TGCAGCGTTGAAGATCGGTCTCCCGGGACTAGCGGGGGGGCTTTCGCCAAAAACATTCAGTACTTC.

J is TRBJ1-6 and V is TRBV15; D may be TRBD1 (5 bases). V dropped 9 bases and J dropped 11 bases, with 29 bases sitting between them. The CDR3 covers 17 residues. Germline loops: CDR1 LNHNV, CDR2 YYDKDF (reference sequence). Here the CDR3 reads CATSEGRGVGSSAPLHF. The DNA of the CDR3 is TGTGCCACTAGCGAGGGCCGGGGGGTTGGGTCCAGTGCACCCCTCCACTTT. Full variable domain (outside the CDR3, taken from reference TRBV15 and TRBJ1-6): DAMVIQNPRYQVTQFGKPVTLSCSQTLNHNVMYWYQQKSSQAPKLLFHYYDKDFNNEADTPDNFQSRRPNTSFCFLDIRSPGLGDTAMYLCATSEGRGVGSSAPLHFGNGTRLTVT.

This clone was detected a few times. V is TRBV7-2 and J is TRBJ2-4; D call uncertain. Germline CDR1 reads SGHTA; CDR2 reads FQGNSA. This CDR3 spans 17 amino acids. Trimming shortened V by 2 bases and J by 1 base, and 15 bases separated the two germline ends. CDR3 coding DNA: TGTGCCAGCAGCTTATGGGCAGGCCGCGCTGCCAAAAACATTCAGTACTTC. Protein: CASSLWAGRAAKNIQYF.

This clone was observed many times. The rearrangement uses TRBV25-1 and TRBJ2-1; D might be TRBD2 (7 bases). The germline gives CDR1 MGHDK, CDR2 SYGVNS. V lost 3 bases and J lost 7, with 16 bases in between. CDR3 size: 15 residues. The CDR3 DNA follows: TGTGCCAGCAGTGAGCCGGGGGGCCTATGGAATGAGCAGTTCTTC. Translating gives CASSEPGGLWNEQFF. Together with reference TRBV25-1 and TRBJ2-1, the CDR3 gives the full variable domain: EADIYQTPRYLVIGTGKKITLECSQTMGHDKMYWYQQDPGMELHLIHYSYGVNSTEKGDLSSESTVSRIRTEHFPLTLESARPSHTSQYLCASSEPGGLWNEQFFGPGTRLTVL.

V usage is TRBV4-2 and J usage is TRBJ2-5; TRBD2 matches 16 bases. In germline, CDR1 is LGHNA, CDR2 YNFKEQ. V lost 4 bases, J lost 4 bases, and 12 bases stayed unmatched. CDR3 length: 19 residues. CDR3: CASSRMGLAGGPNRETQYF. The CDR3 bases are TGTGCCAGCAGCCGCATGGGACTAGCGGGGGGGCCGAATAGAGAGACCCAGTACTTC.

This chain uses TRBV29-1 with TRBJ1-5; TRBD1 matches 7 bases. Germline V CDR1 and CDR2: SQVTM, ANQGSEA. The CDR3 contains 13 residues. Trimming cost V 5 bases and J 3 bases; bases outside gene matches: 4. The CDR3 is CSVRQGLNQPQHF. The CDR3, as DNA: TGCAGCGTTAGACAGGGCCTCAATCAGCCCCAGCATTTT.

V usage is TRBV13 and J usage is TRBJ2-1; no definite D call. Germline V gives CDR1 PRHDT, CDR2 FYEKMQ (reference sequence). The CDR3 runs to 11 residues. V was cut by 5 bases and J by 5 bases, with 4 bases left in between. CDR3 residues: CASSLHNEQFF. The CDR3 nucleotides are TGTGCCAGCAGCCTACACAATGAGCAGTTCTTC.

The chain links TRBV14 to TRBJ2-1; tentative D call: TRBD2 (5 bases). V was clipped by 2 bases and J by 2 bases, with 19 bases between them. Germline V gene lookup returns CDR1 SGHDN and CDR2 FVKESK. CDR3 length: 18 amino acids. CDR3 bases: TGTGCCAGCAGCCAATCTCAAGGTGGAACTAGGGCCTACAATGAGCAGTTCTTC. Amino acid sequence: CASSQSQGGTRAYNEQFF.

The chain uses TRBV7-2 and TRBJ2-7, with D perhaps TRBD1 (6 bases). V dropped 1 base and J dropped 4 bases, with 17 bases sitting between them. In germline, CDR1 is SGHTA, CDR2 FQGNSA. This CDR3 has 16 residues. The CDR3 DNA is TGTGCCAGCAGCTTAGACGTGGGGGCCGGCCTTTACGAGCAGTACTTC. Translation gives CASSLDVGAGLYEQYF.

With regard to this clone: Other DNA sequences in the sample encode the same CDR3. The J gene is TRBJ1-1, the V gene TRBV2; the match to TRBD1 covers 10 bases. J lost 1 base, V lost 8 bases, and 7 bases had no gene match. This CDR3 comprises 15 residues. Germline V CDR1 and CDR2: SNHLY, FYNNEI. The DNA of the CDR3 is TGTGCCAGCCTTCGGGACAGGGGCGGGAACACTGAAGCTTTCTTT. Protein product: CASLRDRGGNTEAFF.

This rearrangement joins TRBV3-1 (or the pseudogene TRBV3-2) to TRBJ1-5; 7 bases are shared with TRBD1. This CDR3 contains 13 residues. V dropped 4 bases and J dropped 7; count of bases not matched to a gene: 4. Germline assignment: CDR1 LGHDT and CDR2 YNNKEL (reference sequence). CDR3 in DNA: TGTGCCAGCAGCCGACAGGGTGGCCAGCCCCAGCATTTT. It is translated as CASSRQGGQPQHF.